These 21 T cell receptor beta chains came from one sample sequenced in a study of cytomegalovirus exposure and HLA in healthy donors. 13 Jbeta primers and 60 Vbeta primers were used for the PCR. Clones were sequenced by immunoSEQ multiplex PCR, and TCRdb holds only the in-frame ones, with some missing. The sample records roughly 200,000 clones, roughly 9.5% being singletons. The sample taken for sequencing was PBMCs. These receptors were obtained from a woman under 40 in good health and CMV-seropositive.

In its sample, this clone was seen a few times. The genes are TRBV18 and TRBJ1-1; 8 bases are a match to TRBD1. There are 16 residues in the CDR3. V trimming: 3 bases; J trimming: 0 bases; junction bases outside the gene matches: 6. In germline, CDR1 is KGHSH, CDR2 LQKENI. The CDR3 loop is CASSPGTGAMNTEAFF. As DNA, the CDR3 is TGTGCCAGCTCACCGGGGACAGGAGCCATGAACACTGAAGCTTTCTTT.

Concerning this clone: Other nucleotide sequences from this sample produce the same CDR3. The chain employs TRBV9 and TRBJ2-2, with 13 bases identical to TRBD2. The CDR3 contains 16 residues. V lost 2 bases and J lost 5; bases outside the gene matches: 3. In germline, CDR1 is SGDLS, CDR2 YYNGEE. The chain's CDR3 is CASSVGLAGLTGELFF. Here the CDR3 DNA reads TGTGCCAGCAGCGTGGGACTAGCGGGGTTAACCGGGGAGCTGTTTTTT. The full variable domain, completed using reference TRBV9 and TRBJ2-2, is DSGVTQTPKHLITATGQRVTLRCSPRSGDLSVYWYQQSLDQGLQFLIQYYNGEERAKGNILERFSAQQFPDLHSELNLSSLELGDSALYFCASSVGLAGLTGELFFGEGSRLTVL.

This chain links TRBV30 with TRBJ2-7; TRBD1 might be the D (6 bases). Germline CDR1 GTSNPN, CDR2 SVGIG (reference sequence). The CDR3 loop spans 12 amino acids. Trimming pared 4 bases from V and 7 bases from J, leaving 14 bases between. CDR3 residues: CAWIPRGGEQYF. CDR3 bases: TGTGCCTGGATCCCGCGAGGGGGAGAGCAGTACTTC.

The V and J genes are TRBV6-4 and TRBJ2-2, with 10 bases lining up with TRBD1. J was trimmed by 4 bases and V by 4 bases; bases with no gene match: 3. CDR1 is MRHNA, CDR2 SNTAGT, per germline. This CDR3 spans 15 amino acids. CDR3 in amino acids: CASSGQGAGTGELFF. The CDR3 DNA is TGTGCCAGCAGTGGACAGGGGGCCGGCACCGGGGAGCTGTTTTTT.

This chain links TRBV2 with TRBJ2-1; D not certain. Germline V gene data show CDR1 as SNHLY and CDR2 as FYNNEI. The V gene lost 5 bases and the J gene lost 0 bases, with 17 bases spanning the gap. The CDR3 is 17 amino acids. The CDR3 sequence: CASSTFDLPSSYNEQFF. CDR3 coding DNA: TGTGCCAGCAGTACCTTCGACTTACCCAGCTCCTACAATGAGCAGTTCTTC.

CDR3 coding DNA: TGTGCCAGCAGCTTTGATAGAGGCGAGCAGTTCTTC. It yields the protein CASSFDRGEQFF. The V gene is TRBV7-6, the J gene TRBJ2-1; D is unclear. V was clipped by 3 bases and J by 10 bases, with 10 bases between them. CDR1 is SGHVS, CDR2 FNYEAQ, per germline. The CDR3 is 12 residues long.

V and J are TRBV10-1 and TRBJ2-1; 8 bases align to TRBD1. The length of the CDR3 is 16 residues. Germline V CDR1 and CDR2: WNHNN, SYGVQD (reference sequence). V was clipped by 6 bases and J by 1 base; unmatched bases: 8. CDR3 protein: CASSTRQGLSYNEQFF. CDR3 coding DNA: TGCGCCAGCAGCACAAGACAGGGGCTTTCCTACAATGAGCAGTTCTTC.

This clone was counted only a few times. This rearrangement joins TRBV30 to TRBJ2-1; TRBD2 agrees at 8 bases. V dropped 3 bases and J dropped 9; count of bases not matched to a gene: 4. The CDR3 consists of 12 residues. Germline V gives CDR1 GTSNPN, CDR2 SVGIG (reference sequence). The CDR3 DNA reads TGTGCCTGGAGGTACGGGAGGGGTGAGCAGTTCTTC. It translates to CAWRYGRGEQFF. Variable domain in full (rest from reference TRBV30 and TRBJ2-1): SQTIHQWPATLVQPVGSPLSLECTVEGTSNPNLYWYRQAAGRGLQLLFYSVGIGQISSEVPQNLSASRPQDRQFILSSKKLLLSDSGFYLCAWRYGRGEQFFGPGTRLTVL.

The V and J genes are TRBV7-8 and TRBJ2-5, with D possibly being TRBD1 (6 bases). V was cut by 5 bases and J by 0 bases, with 7 bases left in between. This CDR3 is built from 13 residues. Per the germline V gene, CDR1 is SGHVS and CDR2 is FQNEAQ. This CDR3 reads CASSTGYQETQYF. DNA of the CDR3: TGTGCCAGCAGCACAGGGTACCAAGAGACCCAGTACTTC.

This clone was picked up a small number of times. The chain has TRBV5-4 and TRBJ1-1; tentatively, D is TRBD1 (6 bases). CDR3 length: 16 residues. V was cut by 1 base and J by 0 bases, with 13 bases left in between. CDR1 and CDR2 (germline): SGHNT, YYREEE (reference sequence). CDR3 loop: CASSLSPRGMNTEAFF. In nucleotides, the CDR3 is TGTGCCAGCAGCTTGAGCCCCAGGGGAATGAACACTGAAGCTTTCTTT.

This clone was counted a few times. V is TRBV10-3 and J is TRBJ2-3; D is ambiguous. Per the germline V gene, CDR1 is ENHRY and CDR2 is SYGVKD. Trimming shortened V by 3 bases and J by 4 bases, and 5 bases separated the two germline ends. The CDR3 runs 12 residues. CDR3 coding DNA: TGTGCCATCAGTGACTCGGCAGATACGCAGTATTTT. Translating gives CAISDSADTQYF.

This clone was seen more than once but under ten times. The CDR3 nucleotides are TGTGCCAGCAGCTTGTCATGGACGGGAGTCGCAGATACGCAGTATTTT. Protein: CASSLSWTGVADTQYF. The rearrangement links TRBV5-6 to TRBJ2-3; a possible D gene is TRBD2 (6 bases). The CDR3 consists of 16 residues. The germline V gene encodes CDR1 SGHDT and CDR2 YYEEEE. The V and J ends lost 1 base and 4 bases respectively, with 16 bases between them.

This clone occurred a few times. V and J are TRBV5-4 and TRBJ1-1, with D hard to call. The V gene's germline CDR1 is SGHNT and CDR2 YYREEE (reference sequence). The CDR3 has 14 amino acids. Trimming removed 3 bases at V and 0 bases at J, with 9 bases between. In DNA, the CDR3 is TGTGCCAGCAGCTCCGGGAACATGAACACTGAAGCTTTCTTT. Its translation: CASSSGNMNTEAFF. Together with reference TRBV5-4 and TRBJ1-1, the CDR3 gives the full variable domain: ETGVTQSPTHLIKTRGQQVTLRCSSQSGHNTVSWYQQALGQGPQFIFQYYREEENGRGNFPPRFSGLQFPNYSSELNVNALELDDSALYLCASSSGNMNTEAFFGQGTRLTVV.

CDR3 sequence reads: CASWTGLMGTEAFF. CDR3 DNA sequence: TGTGCCAGTTGGACAGGCCTAATGGGCACTGAAGCTTTCTTT. The V and J genes are TRBV14 and TRBJ1-1; 7 bases line up with TRBD1. The V and J ends lost 9 bases and 4 bases, in that order; junction bases with no gene match: 11. This CDR3 has 14 amino acids. Looked up from germline, CDR1 is SGHDN and CDR2 is FVKESK.

This clone was detected only a few times. The chain carries TRBV29-1 and TRBJ2-5; maybe TRBD2 (5 bases). Trimming pared 7 bases from V and 1 base from J, leaving 13 bases between. CDR1 and CDR2 (germline): SQVTM, ANQGSEA. The CDR3 contains 13 residues. The CDR3 spells CSGGGRSQETQYF. CDR3 DNA sequence: TGCAGCGGTGGAGGCCGGAGCCAAGAGACCCAGTACTTC.

The chain couples TRBV2 to TRBJ1-1; D remains ambiguous. The CDR3 is 15 amino acids. The germline V gene has CDR1 SNHLY and CDR2 FYNNEI. V shed 5 bases and J shed 5 bases, with 18 bases lying between them. The CDR3, as DNA: TGTGCCAGCAGTCCTCCCCGGGGAATTGGGACTGAAGCTTTCTTT. Protein product: CASSPPRGIGTEAFF.

The J gene is TRBJ2-1, the V gene TRBV5-4; 7 positions match TRBD2. The germline V gene has CDR1 SGHNT and CDR2 YYREEE (reference sequence). V was pared by 4 bases and J by 4 bases, with 11 bases of the junction left unmatched. The CDR3 runs 16 residues. Here the CDR3 reads CASSGSRLRGYNEQFF. CDR3 bases: TGTGCCAGCAGCGGCTCCCGTTTGCGGGGGTACAATGAGCAGTTCTTC.

This clone showed up just a few times. The chain employs TRBV7-2 and TRBJ2-7, with TRBD2 matching over 8 bases. V shed 5 bases and J 5 bases; nucleotides not matched to a gene: 11. The CDR3 is 15 amino acids. Per the germline V gene, CDR1 is SGHTA and CDR2 is FQGNSA. The CDR3 here is CASSTFSGIGNEQYF. The CDR3, as DNA: TGTGCCAGCAGCACCTTTAGCGGGATTGGGAACGAGCAGTACTTC.

This clone showed up just a few times. V is TRBV2 and J is TRBJ2-3, with no clear D. CDR3 length: 12 amino acids. Trimming stripped 6 bases from V and 2 bases from J, with 6 bases between. CDR1 is SNHLY and CDR2 is FYNNEI in the germline V gene. CDR3: CASRFVTDTQYF. CDR3 bases: TGTGCCAGCAGGTTCGTCACAGATACGCAGTATTTT.

Written as DNA, the CDR3 is TGTGCCAGCAACCGACAGAAGGTAGCCTACAATGAGCAGTTCTTC. As protein: CASNRQKVAYNEQFF. This chain joins TRBV6-5 and TRBJ2-1; D may be TRBD1 (5 bases). There are 15 residues in the CDR3. V dropped 7 bases and J dropped 2 bases, with 15 bases sitting between them. Germline V gives CDR1 MNHEY, CDR2 SVGAGI.

The V and J genes are TRBV14 and TRBJ2-3; 13 bases align to TRBD2. The length of the CDR3 is 13 residues. Germline CDR1 and CDR2: SGHDN and FVKESK. The V and J ends lost 5 bases and 9 bases, in that order; junction bases with no gene match: 2. The CDR3 loop reads CASSSGLAGTQYF. DNA for the CDR3: TGTGCCAGCAGCTCGGGACTAGCGGGGACGCAGTATTTT.